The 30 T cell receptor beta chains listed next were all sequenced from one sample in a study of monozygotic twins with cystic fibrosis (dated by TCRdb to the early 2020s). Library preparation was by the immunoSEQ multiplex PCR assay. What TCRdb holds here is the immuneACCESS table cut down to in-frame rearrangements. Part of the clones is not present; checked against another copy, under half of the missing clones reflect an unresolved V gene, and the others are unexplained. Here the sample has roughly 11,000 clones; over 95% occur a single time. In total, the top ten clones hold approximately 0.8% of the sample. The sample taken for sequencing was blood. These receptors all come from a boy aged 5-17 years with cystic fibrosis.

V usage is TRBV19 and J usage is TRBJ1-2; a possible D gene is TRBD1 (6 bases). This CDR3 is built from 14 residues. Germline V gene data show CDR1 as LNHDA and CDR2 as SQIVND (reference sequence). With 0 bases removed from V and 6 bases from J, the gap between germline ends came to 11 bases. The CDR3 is CASSIETGSDGYTF. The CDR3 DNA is TGTGCCAGTAGTATAGAAACAGGGAGCGATGGCTACACCTTC.

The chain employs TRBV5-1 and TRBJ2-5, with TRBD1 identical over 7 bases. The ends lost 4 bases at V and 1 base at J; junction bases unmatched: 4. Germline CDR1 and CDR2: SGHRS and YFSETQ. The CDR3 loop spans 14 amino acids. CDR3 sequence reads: CASSRGTVQETQYF. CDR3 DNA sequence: TGCGCCAGCAGCCGAGGGACAGTCCAAGAGACCCAGTACTTC.

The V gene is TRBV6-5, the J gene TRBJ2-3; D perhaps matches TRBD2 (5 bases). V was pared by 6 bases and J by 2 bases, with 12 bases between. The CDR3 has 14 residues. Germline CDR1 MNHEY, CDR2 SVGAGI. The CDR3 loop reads CASSPLGVTDTQYF. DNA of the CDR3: TGTGCCAGCAGCCCACTCGGGGTCACAGATACGCAGTATTTT.

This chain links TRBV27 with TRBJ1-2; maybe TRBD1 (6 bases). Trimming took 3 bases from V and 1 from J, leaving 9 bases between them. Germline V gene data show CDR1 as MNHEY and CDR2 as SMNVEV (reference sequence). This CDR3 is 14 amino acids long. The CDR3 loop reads CASSFDRINYGYTF. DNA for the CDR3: TGTGCCAGCAGTTTCGACAGGATTAACTATGGCTACACCTTC.

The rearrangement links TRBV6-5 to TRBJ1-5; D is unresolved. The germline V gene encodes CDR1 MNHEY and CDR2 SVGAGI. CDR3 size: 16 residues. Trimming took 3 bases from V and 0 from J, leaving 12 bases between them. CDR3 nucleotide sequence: TGTGCCAGCAGTTATTACAGAGACTATAGCAATCAGCCCCAGCATTTT. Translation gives CASSYYRDYSNQPQHF.

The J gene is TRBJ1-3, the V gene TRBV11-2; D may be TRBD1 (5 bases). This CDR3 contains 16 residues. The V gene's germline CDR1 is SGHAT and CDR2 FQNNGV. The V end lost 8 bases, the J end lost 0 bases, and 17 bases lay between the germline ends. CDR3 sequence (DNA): TGTGCCAGCTCAGAAGGGACCTTACCCTCTGGAAACACCATATATTTT. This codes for CASSEGTLPSGNTIYF.

Here the CDR3 DNA reads TGCGCCAGCAGTGACCCGGGAAGACAAGAGACCCAGTACTTC. Residues: CASSDPGRQETQYF. V usage is TRBV5-1 and J usage is TRBJ2-5; D possibly corresponds to TRBD2 (5 bases). Germline loops: CDR1 SGHRS, CDR2 YFSETQ. The CDR3 covers 14 residues. Trimming took off 5 bases at V and 2 bases at J, with 13 bases between the two ends.

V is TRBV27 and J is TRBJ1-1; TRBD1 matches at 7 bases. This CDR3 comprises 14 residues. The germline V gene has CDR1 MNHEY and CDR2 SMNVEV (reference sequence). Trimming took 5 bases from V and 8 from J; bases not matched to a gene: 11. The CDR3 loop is CASSLTGLQKEAFF. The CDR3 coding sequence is TGTGCCAGCAGTCTGACAGGGCTACAGAAAGAAGCTTTCTTT.

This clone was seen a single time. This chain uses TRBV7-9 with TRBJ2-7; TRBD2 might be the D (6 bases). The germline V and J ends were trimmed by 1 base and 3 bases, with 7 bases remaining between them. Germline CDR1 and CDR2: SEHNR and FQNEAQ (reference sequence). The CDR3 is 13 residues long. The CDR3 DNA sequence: TGTGCCAGCAGCTTAGGCGGGAACTACGAGCAGTACTTC. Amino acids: CASSLGGNYEQYF.

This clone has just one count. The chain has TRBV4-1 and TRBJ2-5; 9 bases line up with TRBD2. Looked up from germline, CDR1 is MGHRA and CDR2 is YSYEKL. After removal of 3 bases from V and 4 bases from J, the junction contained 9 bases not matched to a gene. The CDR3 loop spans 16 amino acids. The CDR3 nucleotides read TGCGCCAGCAGCCAGATGCGGGGGGGCCTGGGAGAGACCCAGTACTTC. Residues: CASSQMRGGLGETQYF.

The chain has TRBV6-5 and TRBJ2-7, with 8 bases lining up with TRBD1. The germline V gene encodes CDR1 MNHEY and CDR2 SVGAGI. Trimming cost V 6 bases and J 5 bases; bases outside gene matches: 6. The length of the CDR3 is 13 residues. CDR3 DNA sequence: TGTGCCAGCAGCCGTAGACAGGGGAACGAGCAGTACTTC. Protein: CASSRRQGNEQYF.

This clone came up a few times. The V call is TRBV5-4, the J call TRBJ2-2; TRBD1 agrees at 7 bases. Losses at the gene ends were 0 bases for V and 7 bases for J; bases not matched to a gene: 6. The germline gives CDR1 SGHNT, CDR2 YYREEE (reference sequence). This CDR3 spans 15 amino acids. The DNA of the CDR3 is TGTGCCAGCAGCTTGGACGACAGGGCCGACGGGGAGCTGTTTTTT. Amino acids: CASSLDDRADGELFF.

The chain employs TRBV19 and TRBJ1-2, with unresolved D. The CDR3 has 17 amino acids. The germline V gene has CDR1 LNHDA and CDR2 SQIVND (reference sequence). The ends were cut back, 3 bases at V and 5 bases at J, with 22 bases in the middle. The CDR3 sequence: CASSILPLDGARYGYTF. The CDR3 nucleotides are TGTGCCAGTAGTATTCTGCCGTTGGACGGAGCCCGATATGGCTACACCTTC.

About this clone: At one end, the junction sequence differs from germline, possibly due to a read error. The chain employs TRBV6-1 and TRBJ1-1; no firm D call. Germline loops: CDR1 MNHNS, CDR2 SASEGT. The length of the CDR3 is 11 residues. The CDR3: CASRLSLRECF. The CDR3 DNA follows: TGTGCCAGCAGGTTGAGCCTGAGAGAATGTTTT.

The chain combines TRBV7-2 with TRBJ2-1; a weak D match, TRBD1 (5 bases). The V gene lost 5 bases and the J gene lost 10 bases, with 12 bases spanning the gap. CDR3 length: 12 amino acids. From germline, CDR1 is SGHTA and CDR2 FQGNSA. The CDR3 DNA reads TGTGCCAGCAGCACCCAGACAGCCGAGCAGTTCTTC. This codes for CASSTQTAEQFF.

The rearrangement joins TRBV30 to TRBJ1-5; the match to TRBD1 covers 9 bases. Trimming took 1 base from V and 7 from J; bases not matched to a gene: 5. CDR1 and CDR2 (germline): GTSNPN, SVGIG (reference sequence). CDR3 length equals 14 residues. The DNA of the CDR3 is TGTGCCTGGAGTGGAGACAGGGGGTTCCAGCCCCAGCATTTT. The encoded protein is CAWSGDRGFQPQHF.

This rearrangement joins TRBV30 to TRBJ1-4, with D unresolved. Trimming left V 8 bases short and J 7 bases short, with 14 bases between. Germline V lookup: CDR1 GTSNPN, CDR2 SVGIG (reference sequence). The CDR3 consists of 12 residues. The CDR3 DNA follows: TGTGCCCGGCAGGTTGGGAGTGAAAAACTGTTTTTT. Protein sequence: CARQVGSEKLFF. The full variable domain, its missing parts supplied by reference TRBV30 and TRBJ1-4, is SQTIHQWPATLVQPVGSPLSLECTVEGTSNPNLYWYRQAAGRGLQLLFYSVGIGQISSEVPQNLSASRPQDRQFILSSKKLLLSDSGFYLCARQVGSEKLFFGSGTQLSVL.

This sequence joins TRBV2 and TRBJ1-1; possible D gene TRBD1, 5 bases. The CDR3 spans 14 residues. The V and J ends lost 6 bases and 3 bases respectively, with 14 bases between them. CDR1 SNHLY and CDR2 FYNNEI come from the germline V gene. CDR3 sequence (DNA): TGTGCCAGCAGGGGGACGTCGACGGACACTGAAGCTTTCTTT. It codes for CASRGTSTDTEAFF.

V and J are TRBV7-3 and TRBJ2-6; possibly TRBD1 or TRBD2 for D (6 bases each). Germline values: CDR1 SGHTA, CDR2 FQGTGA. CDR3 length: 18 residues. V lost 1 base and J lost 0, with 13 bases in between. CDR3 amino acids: CASSLRGARFSGANVLTF. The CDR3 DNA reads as TGTGCCAGCAGCTTAAGGGGGGCACGATTCTCTGGGGCCAACGTCCTGACTTTC.

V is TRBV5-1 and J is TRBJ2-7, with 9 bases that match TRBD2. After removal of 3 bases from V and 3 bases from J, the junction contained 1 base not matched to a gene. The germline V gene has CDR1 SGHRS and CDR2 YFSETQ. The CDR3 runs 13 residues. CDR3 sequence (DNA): TGCGCCAGCAGCTCTAGCGGGGACTACGAGCAGTACTTC. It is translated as CASSSSGDYEQYF.

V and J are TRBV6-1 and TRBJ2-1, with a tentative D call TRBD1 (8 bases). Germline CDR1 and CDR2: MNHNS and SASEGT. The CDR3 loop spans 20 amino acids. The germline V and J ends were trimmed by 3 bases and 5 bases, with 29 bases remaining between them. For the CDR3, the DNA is TGTGCCAGCAGTGAGTGGGGGACAGGTATGATTGCGGGAGAGGACAATGAGCAGTTCTTC. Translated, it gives CASSEWGTGMIAGEDNEQFF.

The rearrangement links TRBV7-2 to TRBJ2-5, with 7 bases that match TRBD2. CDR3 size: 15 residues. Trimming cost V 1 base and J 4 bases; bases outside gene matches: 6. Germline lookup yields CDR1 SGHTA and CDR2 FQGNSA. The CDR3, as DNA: TGTGCCAGCAGCTTAGGGGGGGAGGGCCGAGAGACCCAGTACTTC. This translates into CASSLGGEGRETQYF. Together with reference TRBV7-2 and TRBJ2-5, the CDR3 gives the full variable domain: GAGVSQSPSNKVTEKGKDVELRCDPISGHTALYWYRQSLGQGLEFLIYFQGNSAPDKSGLPSDRFSAERTGGSVSTLTIQRTQQEDSAVYLCASSLGGEGRETQYFGPGTRLLVL.

The DNA for the CDR3 is TGCAGCGGAAGCAGGTCGATCTCTGGCGAGCAGTACTTC. Amino acids: CSGSRSISGEQYF. The chain links TRBV29-1 to TRBJ2-7; D gene uncertain. CDR3 size: 13 residues. The germline V and J ends were trimmed by 7 bases and 6 bases, with 19 bases remaining between them. From germline, CDR1 is SQVTM and CDR2 ANQGSEA.

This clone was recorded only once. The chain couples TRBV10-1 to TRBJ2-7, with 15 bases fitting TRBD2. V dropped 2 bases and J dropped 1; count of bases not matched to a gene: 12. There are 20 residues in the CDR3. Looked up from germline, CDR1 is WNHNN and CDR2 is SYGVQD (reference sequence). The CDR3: CASSELGQGLAGGKSYEQYF. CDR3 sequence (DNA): TGCGCCAGCAGTGAGCTTGGACAGGGACTAGCGGGGGGTAAGTCCTACGAGCAGTACTTC.

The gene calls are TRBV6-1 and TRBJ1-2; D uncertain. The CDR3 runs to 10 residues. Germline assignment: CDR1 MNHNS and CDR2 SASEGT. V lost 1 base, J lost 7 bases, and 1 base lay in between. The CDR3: CASSEVGYTF. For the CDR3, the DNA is TGTGCCAGCAGTGAAGTTGGCTACACCTTC.

CDR3 in DNA: TGTGCCAGCAGTCACTCGGACAGGGGGTCCAATCAGCCCCAGCATTTT. Protein product: CASSHSDRGSNQPQHF. The V and J genes are TRBV28 and TRBJ1-5, with 10 bases identical to TRBD1. The V gene's germline CDR1 is MDHEN and CDR2 SYDVKM. The CDR3 covers 16 residues. V was clipped by 5 bases and J by 3 bases; unmatched bases: 7.

The CDR3 loop reads CASRPETGLRNNEQFF. The DNA for the CDR3 is TGTGCCAGCAGACCCGAAACGGGATTGAGAAACAATGAGCAGTTCTTC. The rearrangement joins TRBV5-6 to TRBJ2-1; D perhaps matches TRBD2 (5 bases). The CDR3 sequence is 16 residues long. V was shortened by 5 bases and J by 5 bases, with 20 bases between the two germline ends. Germline CDR1 is SGHDT and CDR2 is YYEEEE.

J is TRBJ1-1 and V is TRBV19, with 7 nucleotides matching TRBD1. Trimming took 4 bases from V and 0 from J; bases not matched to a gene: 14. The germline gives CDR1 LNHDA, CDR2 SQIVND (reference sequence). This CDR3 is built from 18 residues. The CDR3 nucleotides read TGTGCCAGTAGTACCGCCGGGACAGCCTTTCTCATGAACACTGAAGCTTTCTTT. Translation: CASSTAGTAFLMNTEAFF.

DNA for the CDR3: TGTGCCAGCAGCTACAATGGGGTGGGCACAGATACGCAGTATTTT. Residues: CASSYNGVGTDTQYF. The rearrangement links TRBV7-3 to TRBJ2-3; D is uncertain. Trimming removed 4 bases from V and 1 base from J, with 12 bases in between. Germline V gives CDR1 SGHTA, CDR2 FQGTGA. The CDR3 contains 15 residues.

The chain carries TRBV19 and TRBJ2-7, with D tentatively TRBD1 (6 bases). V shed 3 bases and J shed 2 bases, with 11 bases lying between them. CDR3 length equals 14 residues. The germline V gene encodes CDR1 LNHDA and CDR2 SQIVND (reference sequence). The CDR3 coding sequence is TGTGCCAGTAGTATTGCAGGGGTGGCCTACGAGCAGTACTTC. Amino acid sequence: CASSIAGVAYEQYF.